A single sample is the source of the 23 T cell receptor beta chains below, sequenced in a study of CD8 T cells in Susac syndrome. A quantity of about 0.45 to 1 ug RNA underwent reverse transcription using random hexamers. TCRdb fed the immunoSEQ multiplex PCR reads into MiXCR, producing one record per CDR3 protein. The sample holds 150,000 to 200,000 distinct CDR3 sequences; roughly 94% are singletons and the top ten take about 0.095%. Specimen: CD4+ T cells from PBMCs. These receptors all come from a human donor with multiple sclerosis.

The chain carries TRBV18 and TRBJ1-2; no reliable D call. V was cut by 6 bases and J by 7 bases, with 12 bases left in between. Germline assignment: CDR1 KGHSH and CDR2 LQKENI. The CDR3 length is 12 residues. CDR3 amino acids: CASSQGSGGYTF. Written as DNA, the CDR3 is TGTGCCAGCTCGCAAGGGTCGGGTGGCTACACCTTC.

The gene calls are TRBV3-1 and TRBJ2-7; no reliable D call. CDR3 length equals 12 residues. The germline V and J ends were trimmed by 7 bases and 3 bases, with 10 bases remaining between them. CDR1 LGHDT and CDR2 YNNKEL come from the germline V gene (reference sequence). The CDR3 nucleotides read TGTGCCAGCAAGGGTAGGGACTACGAGCAGTACTTC. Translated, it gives CASKGRDYEQYF.

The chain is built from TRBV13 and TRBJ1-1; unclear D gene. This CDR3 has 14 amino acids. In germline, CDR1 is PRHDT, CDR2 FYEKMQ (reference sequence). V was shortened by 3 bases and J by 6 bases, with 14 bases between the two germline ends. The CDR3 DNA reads TGTGCCAGCAGCTTCCCCCTTATCGCGCCTGAAGCTTTCTTT. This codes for CASSFPLIAPEAFF. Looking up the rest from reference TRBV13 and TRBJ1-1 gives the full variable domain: AAGVIQSPRHLIKEKRETATLKCYPIPRHDTVYWYQQGPGQDPQFLISFYEKMQSDKGSIPDRFSAQQFSDYHSELNMSSLELGDSALYFCASSFPLIAPEAFFGQGTRLTVV.

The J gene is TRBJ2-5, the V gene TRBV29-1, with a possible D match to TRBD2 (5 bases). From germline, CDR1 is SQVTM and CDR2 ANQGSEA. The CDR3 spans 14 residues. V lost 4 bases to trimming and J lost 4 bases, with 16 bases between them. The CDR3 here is CSVAAGRGPETQYF. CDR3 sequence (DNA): TGCAGCGTTGCGGCGGGTAGAGGTCCAGAGACCCAGTACTTC.

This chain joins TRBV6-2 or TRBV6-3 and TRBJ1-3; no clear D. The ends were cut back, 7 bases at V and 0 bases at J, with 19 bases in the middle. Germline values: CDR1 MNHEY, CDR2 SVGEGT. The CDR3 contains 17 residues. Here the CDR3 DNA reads TGTGCCAGCACCGGGTTTCGCCGGAGATCCTCTGGAAACACCATATATTTT. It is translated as CASTGFRRRSSGNTIYF.

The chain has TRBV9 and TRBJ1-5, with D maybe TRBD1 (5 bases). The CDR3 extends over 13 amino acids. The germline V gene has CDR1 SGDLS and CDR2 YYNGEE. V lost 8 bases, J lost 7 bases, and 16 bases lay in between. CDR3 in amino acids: CASGGMGYQPQHF. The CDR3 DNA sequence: TGTGCCAGTGGGGGGATGGGGTACCAGCCCCAGCATTTT.

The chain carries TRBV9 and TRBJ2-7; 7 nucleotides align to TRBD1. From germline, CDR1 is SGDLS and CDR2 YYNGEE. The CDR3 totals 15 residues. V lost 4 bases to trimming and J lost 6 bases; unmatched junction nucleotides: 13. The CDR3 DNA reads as TGTGCCAGCAGCCCAAGACAGGGAAGCTACTCCGAGCAGTACTTC. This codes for CASSPRQGSYSEQYF.

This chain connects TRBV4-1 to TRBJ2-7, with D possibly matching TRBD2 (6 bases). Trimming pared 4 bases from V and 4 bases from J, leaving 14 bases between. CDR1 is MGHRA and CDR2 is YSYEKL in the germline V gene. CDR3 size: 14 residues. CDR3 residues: CASSRALEGYEQYF. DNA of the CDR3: TGCGCCAGCAGCCGGGCGTTGGAGGGGTACGAGCAGTACTTC.

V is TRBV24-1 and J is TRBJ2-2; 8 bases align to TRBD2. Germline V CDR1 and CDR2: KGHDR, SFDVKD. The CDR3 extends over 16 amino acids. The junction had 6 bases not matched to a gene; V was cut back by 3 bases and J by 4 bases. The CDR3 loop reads CATSDPGLAFTGELFF. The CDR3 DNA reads TGTGCCACCAGTGATCCTGGACTAGCCTTCACCGGGGAGCTGTTTTTT.

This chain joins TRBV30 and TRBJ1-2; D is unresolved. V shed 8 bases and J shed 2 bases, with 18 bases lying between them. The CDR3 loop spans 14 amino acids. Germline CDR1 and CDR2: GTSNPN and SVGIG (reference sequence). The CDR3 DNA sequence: TGTGCCATTGGAGAAGGCAGTCCCAACTATGGCTACACCTTC. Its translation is CAIGEGSPNYGYTF.

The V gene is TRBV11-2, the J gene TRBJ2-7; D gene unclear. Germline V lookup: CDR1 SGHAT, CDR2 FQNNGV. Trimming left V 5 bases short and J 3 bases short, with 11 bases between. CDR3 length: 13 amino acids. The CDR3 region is CASSALRRYEQYF. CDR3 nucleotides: TGTGCCAGCAGCGCTCTTAGGCGCTACGAGCAGTACTTC.

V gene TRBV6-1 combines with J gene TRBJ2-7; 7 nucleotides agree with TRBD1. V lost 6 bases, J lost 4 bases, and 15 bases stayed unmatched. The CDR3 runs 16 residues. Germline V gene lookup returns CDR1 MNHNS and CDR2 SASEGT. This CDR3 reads CASRRGQLINPYEQYF. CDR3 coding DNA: TGTGCCAGCAGGAGGGGACAGCTGATAAACCCATACGAGCAGTACTTC.

The CDR3 DNA reads as TGTGCCAGCAGGGATATAATGACCGGGGAGCTGTTTTTT. This translates into CASRDIMTGELFF. The chain uses TRBV2 and TRBJ2-2; D is undetermined. The CDR3 sequence is 13 residues long. Trimming removed 6 bases at V and 5 bases at J, with 10 bases between. CDR1 is SNHLY and CDR2 is FYNNEI in the germline V gene.

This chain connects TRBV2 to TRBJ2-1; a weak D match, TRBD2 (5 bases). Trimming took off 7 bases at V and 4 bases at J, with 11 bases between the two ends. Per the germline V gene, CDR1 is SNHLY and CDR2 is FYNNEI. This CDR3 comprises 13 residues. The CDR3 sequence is CASTPGLYNEQFF. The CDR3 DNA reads TGTGCCAGCACTCCGGGGTTGTACAATGAGCAGTTCTTC.

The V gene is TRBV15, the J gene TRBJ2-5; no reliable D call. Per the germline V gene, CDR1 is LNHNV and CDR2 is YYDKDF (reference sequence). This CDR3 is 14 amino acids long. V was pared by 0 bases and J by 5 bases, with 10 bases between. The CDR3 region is CATSRDWLVETQYF. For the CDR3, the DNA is TGTGCCACCAGCAGAGATTGGCTAGTGGAGACCCAGTACTTC.

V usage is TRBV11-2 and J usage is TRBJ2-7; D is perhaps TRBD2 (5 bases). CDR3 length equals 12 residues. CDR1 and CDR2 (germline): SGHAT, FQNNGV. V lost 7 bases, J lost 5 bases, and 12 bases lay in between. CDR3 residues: CASNLRGDEQYF. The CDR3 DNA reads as TGTGCCAGCAACCTTCGGGGAGACGAGCAGTACTTC.

CDR3 residues: CASSLGLVGNTGELFF. Here the CDR3 DNA reads TGTGCCAGCAGTCTCGGACTAGTAGGGAACACCGGGGAGCTGTTTTTT. V usage is TRBV28 and J usage is TRBJ2-2, with TRBD2 matching over 7 bases. Germline CDR1 is MDHEN and CDR2 is SYDVKM. The CDR3 is 16 amino acids. V trimming: 5 bases; J trimming: 1 base; junction bases outside the gene matches: 7.

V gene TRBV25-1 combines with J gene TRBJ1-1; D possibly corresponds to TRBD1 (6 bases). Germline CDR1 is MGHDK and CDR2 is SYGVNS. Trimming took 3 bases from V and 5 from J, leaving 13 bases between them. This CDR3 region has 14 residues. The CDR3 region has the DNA TGTGCCAGCAGTGAGGCCGGGGGGCGAACTGAAGCTTTCTTT. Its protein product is CASSEAGGRTEAFF.

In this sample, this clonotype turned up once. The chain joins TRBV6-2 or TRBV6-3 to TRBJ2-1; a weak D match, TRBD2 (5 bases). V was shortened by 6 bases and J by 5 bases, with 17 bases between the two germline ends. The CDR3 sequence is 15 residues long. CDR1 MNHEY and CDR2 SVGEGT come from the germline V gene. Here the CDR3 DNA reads TGTGCCAGCAGGCAGCGGTACTTAAGGGACAATGAGCAGTTCTTC. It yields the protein CASRQRYLRDNEQFF.

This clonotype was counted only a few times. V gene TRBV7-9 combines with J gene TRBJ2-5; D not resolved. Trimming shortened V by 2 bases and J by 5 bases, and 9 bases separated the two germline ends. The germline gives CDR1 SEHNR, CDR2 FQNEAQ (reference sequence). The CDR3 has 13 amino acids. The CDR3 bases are TGTGCCAGCAGCTTACCCCTCGGCGAGACCCAGTACTTC. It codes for CASSLPLGETQYF.

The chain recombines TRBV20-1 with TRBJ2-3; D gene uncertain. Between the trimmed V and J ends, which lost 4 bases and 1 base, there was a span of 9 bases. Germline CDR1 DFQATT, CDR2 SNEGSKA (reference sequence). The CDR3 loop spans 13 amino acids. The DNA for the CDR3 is TGCAGTGCTAAGAGTTGGCGCACAGATACGCAGTATTTT. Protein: CSAKSWRTDTQYF.

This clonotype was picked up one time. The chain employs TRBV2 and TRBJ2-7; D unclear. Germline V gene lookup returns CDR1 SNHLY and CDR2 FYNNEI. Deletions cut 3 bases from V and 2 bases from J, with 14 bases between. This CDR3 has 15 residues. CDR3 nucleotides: TGTGCCAGCAGTGATCAGGTTCCGAAAACCTACGAGCAGTACTTC. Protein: CASSDQVPKTYEQYF.

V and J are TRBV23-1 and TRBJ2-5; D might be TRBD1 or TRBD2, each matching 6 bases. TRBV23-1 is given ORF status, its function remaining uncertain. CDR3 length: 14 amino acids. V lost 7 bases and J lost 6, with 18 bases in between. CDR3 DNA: TGCGCCAGCATTCTACCGGGGGCAGACAAGACCCAGTACTTC. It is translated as CASILPGADKTQYF.